This TCR beta chain was sequenced during a study of blood T cell repertoires in COVID-19. At the level of the study: Sources were T cells, B-cell-depleted T cells, or PBMCs; the material itself was cDNA or gDNA.

Original methodology: Amplification with reference gene primers provided the estimates of nucleated cell counts. Libraries were prepared by immunoSEQ multiplex PCR; TCRdb keeps only in-frame clonotypes and omits some of them. V and J calls and clone size are those listed in that table; D and trimming were worked out from the DNA. Among 120,000 or so clones listed, about 70% were seen once. The sequence was collected from a woman aged 60-75 years with acute or convalescent COVID-19. Sequenced input: peripheral blood.

CDR3 region: CASSQTQNRGKLFF. The CDR3 DNA reads TGTGCCAGTAGTCAAACCCAAAACAGGGGAAAACTGTTTTTT. The chain carries TRBV19 and TRBJ1-4; 7 bases are shared with TRBD1. The CDR3 covers 14 residues. V shed 5 bases and J 10 bases; nucleotides not matched to a gene: 10. The germline CDR1 and CDR2 sequences are LNHDA and SQIVND (reference sequence).